This T cell receptor (beta chain) came from a study of vaccination effects on CD4 cells after COVID-19 (dated by TCRdb to the early 2020s). Describing the broader study: The ViraFEST assay stimulated PBMC with viral peptide pools and then used TCR sequencing to identify antigen-specific CD4+ T cell clonotypes by expansion. Two doses of either the BNT162b2 or the mRNA-1273 mRNA SARS-CoV-2 vaccine were administered to participants. Each well held around 2 million PBMC cultured in IMDM containing approximately 5% human AB serum, roughly 9.9 IU/ml IL-2 and gentamicin, along with around 11 ug/ml peptides. SARS-CoV-2 spike-specific CD4+ TCR repertoires from before and after mRNA vaccination were compared in COVID-19 convalescent patients and in infection-naive vaccine recipients. A total of nine to ten COVID-19 convalescent patients and a few SARS-CoV-2-naive healthy vaccine recipients were included in the full study. Cultures from other donors in the study were sequenced with the Oncomine TCR Beta short-read assay on an Illumina iSeq 100.

On this clone itself: Its binding antigen is unknown. Per-base qualities were not stored, and no clone one base away is much larger.

Looking up the germline V gene yields CDR1 MNHEY and CDR2 SVGEGT. From its cysteine to its phenylalanine, the CDR3 spans 13 amino acids. Of all the DNA, just the CDR3 is kept, 39 bases in frame from base 1. V was cut back by 2 bases and J by 4 bases, leaving a gap of 6 bases between them. After 10 days of culture, CD4+ T cells were isolated with the EasySep CD4+ T cell isolation kit. The absence of prior SARS-CoV-2 infection in healthy vaccine recipients was confirmed by negative nucleocapsid antibodies before and after vaccination. On days 3 and 7, half of the culture medium was replaced with fresh IL-2-containing medium. Unless otherwise noted, each peptide stimulation condition was cultured in triplicate wells. PBMC were separated from whole blood using Ficoll-Paque Plus gradient centrifugation and were then either cryopreserved at -140C or used fresh. The QIAamp micro DNA kit was used to extract genomic DNA from the cultured CD4+ T cells.

Findings and caveats that apply to the study as a whole: Among healthy vaccine recipients, nearly all vaccine-induced clones were SARS-CoV-2 mono-reactive, and just 1 of 255 was cross-reactive with common cold coronaviruses. Both infection-induced and vaccine-induced clones contracted markedly at late post-vaccination timepoints, which is consistent with waning T cell responses. Only a small number of convalescent patients were included, and no early post-infection timepoints were available, which limited the study.

Libraries came from the immunoSEQ multiplex PCR assay. TCR beta CDR3 sequencing was performed on DNA from the cultured, isolated CD4+ T cells. Concerning the study's data processing: Non-productive TCR sequences were removed, reads were trimmed to the CDR3 region, and CDR3s of at least 7 amino acids were retained. The MANAFEST web app was used to pick out antigen-specific clonotypes by comparing their expansion in peptide wells with that in reference cultures. Positive clones required FDR<0.05 expansion versus reference and all other wells, odds ratio above 5, and frequency above 0.1% in two replicate wells. Cross-reactive clonotypes were defined as significantly expanded in SARS-CoV-2 spike wells and in at least one common cold coronavirus spike condition. Levenshtein distance calculated with the stringdist R package was used to assess CDR3 similarity, and unrooted trees were constructed with ape in R 3.6.1. TCRdb mirrors the immuneACCESS table, restricted to in-frame sequences. Some clones are absent from its copies; in checked studies, under half trace to an unresolved V gene, and the reason for the others is unknown. D and trimming come from the DNA, and the V and J calls and clone size come from that table. The sample table contains roughly 36,000 clones; only one count was recorded for approximately 72% of them. The ten biggest clones cover around 3% of the sample.

This receptor was identified in a human donor who received a COVID-19 vaccine. The material sequenced was CD4+ T cells from PBMCs cultured without peptide, taken before COVID-19 vaccination. The chain employs TRBV6-2 or TRBV6-3 and TRBJ2-1, with the D gene not confidently named. In nucleotide form, the sequence is TGTGCCAGCAGTTACGCAACGTACAATGAGCAGTTCTTC. Translation gives CASSYATYNEQFF.